Listed below are T cell receptor beta chains from one sample, sequenced in a study of blood T cell repertoires in COVID-19. Data came from immunoSEQ multiplex PCR; TCRdb stores just in-frame clones and leaves some out. The sample has 200,000 to 300,000 clones; 65% to 85% are singletons. Sequencing was done on a sample of peripheral blood. The source of these receptors is a human donor in a cohort sampled during active COVID-19. Each CDR3 is given with its conserved first and last residue. Fields, in order: CDR3 DNA, CDR3 protein, D gene, V gene, J gene, clone size. D genes are given only for firm matches. Clone size is given for some rows only: seen once, a few or many times, or a class if the clone is expanded.

cdr3_nt: TGCGCCAGCAGCCAAATACCGGTCAATCAGCCCCAGCATTTT
cdr3_aa: CASSQIPVNQPQHF
d_call: .
v_call: TRBV4-1
j_call: TRBJ1-5
clone_size: .

cdr3_nt: TGCAGTCCAACCATGGCGGGTGGCACTGAAGCTTTCTTT
cdr3_aa: CSPTMAGGTEAFF
d_call: .
v_call: TRBV29-1
j_call: TRBJ1-1
clone_size: few

cdr3_nt: TGTGCCACCAGTGATTCAACCCAGTCCTTTGGTAATGAAAAACTGTTTTTT
cdr3_aa: CATSDSTQSFGNEKLFF
d_call: .
v_call: TRBV24-1
j_call: TRBJ1-4
clone_size: .

cdr3_nt: TGTGCCAGCAGCTCGGACAGTTTAGACACTGAAGCTTTCTTT
cdr3_aa: CASSSDSLDTEAFF
d_call: .
v_call: TRBV6-5
j_call: TRBJ1-1
clone_size: .

cdr3_nt: TGTGCCAGCAGGTCAAGCGGGAGAATCGAGACCCAGTACTTC
cdr3_aa: CASRSSGRIETQYF
d_call: TRBD2
v_call: TRBV14
j_call: TRBJ2-5
clone_size: .

cdr3_nt: TGTGCCAGCAGCTTCCGGACAGGGGGCGGCGAGCAGTACTTC
cdr3_aa: CASSFRTGGGEQYF
d_call: TRBD1
v_call: TRBV11-2
j_call: TRBJ2-7
clone_size: once

cdr3_nt: TGCGCCAGCAGCTTTGGACTAGTCACAGATACGCAGTATTTT
cdr3_aa: CASSFGLVTDTQYF
d_call: TRBD2
v_call: TRBV5-1
j_call: TRBJ2-3
clone_size: .

cdr3_nt: TGTGCCACCAGTGATCGGGAGGGGATGGCCCTCCACTTT
cdr3_aa: CATSDREGMALHF
d_call: .
v_call: TRBV24-1
j_call: TRBJ1-6
clone_size: many

cdr3_nt: TGTGCCAGCAGTCAACAGGGGACCGGCTACACCTTC
cdr3_aa: CASSQQGTGYTF
d_call: TRBD1
v_call: TRBV28
j_call: TRBJ1-2
clone_size: .

cdr3_nt: TGCGCCAGCTCCGAGGGAGGAAGGAACACTGAAGCTTTCTTT
cdr3_aa: CASSEGGRNTEAFF
d_call: .
v_call: TRBV5-1
j_call: TRBJ1-1
clone_size: few

cdr3_nt: TGTGCCAGCAGCCGGCGACTGGGCGGGGGTACGAACACCGGGGAGCTGTTTTTT
cdr3_aa: CASSRRLGGGTNTGELFF
d_call: TRBD2
v_call: TRBV5-4
j_call: TRBJ2-2
clone_size: .

cdr3_nt: TGCGCCAGCAGCTTGGCAGGGGGCCAAGGTGAGCAGTTCTTC
cdr3_aa: CASSLAGGQGEQFF
d_call: TRBD1
v_call: TRBV5-1
j_call: TRBJ2-1
clone_size: once

cdr3_nt: TGCAGCGTACGGGAGCGGGCCACTGAAGCTTTCTTT
cdr3_aa: CSVRERATEAFF
d_call: .
v_call: TRBV29-1
j_call: TRBJ1-1
clone_size: once

cdr3_nt: TGTGCCAGCAGTTTAATGGGCGGGTTCCTGAGCACAGATACGCAGTATTTT
cdr3_aa: CASSLMGGFLSTDTQYF
d_call: .
v_call: TRBV27
j_call: TRBJ2-3
clone_size: .

cdr3_nt: TGCGCCAGCAGCCGGACAGGTCTCCAAGAGACCCAGTACTTC
cdr3_aa: CASSRTGLQETQYF
d_call: TRBD1
v_call: TRBV4-1
j_call: TRBJ2-5
clone_size: once

cdr3_nt: TGCAGCGTTGAAGATAGAGCCGCCGCCGGGAAACTGTTTTTT
cdr3_aa: CSVEDRAAAGKLFF
d_call: .
v_call: TRBV29-1
j_call: TRBJ1-4
clone_size: .

cdr3_nt: TGTGCCACCACCATAGGGGGGACCCAGTACTTC
cdr3_aa: CATTIGGTQYF
d_call: .
v_call: TRBV12-3/TRBV12-4
j_call: TRBJ2-5
clone_size: .

cdr3_nt: TGTGCCAGCAGCTTGGGACAGGGGACTGAGCAGTTCTTC
cdr3_aa: CASSLGQGTEQFF
d_call: TRBD1
v_call: TRBV5-8
j_call: TRBJ2-1
clone_size: .

cdr3_nt: TGTGCTAGTGGTTTAGGGACAACCCAGACCGAGACCCAGTACTTC
cdr3_aa: CASGLGTTQTETQYF
d_call: .
v_call: TRBV12-5
j_call: TRBJ2-5
clone_size: .

cdr3_nt: TGTGCCAGCAGTCAAAACCAAGAGACCCAGTACTTC
cdr3_aa: CASSQNQETQYF
d_call: .
v_call: TRBV28
j_call: TRBJ2-5
clone_size: few

cdr3_nt: TGTGCCAGCAGCAGGGCGGAAGCCTACGAGCAGTACTTC
cdr3_aa: CASSRAEAYEQYF
d_call: .
v_call: TRBV6-5
j_call: TRBJ2-7
clone_size: .

cdr3_nt: TGTGCCAGCAGCTTGTTTGGGGGGGCTCAAGGGGATACGCAGTATTTT
cdr3_aa: CASSLFGGAQGDTQYF
d_call: .
v_call: TRBV5-5
j_call: TRBJ2-3
clone_size: .

cdr3_nt: TGTGCCAGTAGTGTCTTGCCGGGACAGGGGAACACTGAAGCTTTCTTT
cdr3_aa: CASSVLPGQGNTEAFF
d_call: TRBD1
v_call: TRBV19
j_call: TRBJ1-1
clone_size: .

cdr3_nt: TGTGCCAGCAGCTTAGGGTTGGGGGGGCGCGGGAATGAGCAGTTCTTC
cdr3_aa: CASSLGLGGRGNEQFF
d_call: .
v_call: TRBV11-2
j_call: TRBJ2-1
clone_size: .